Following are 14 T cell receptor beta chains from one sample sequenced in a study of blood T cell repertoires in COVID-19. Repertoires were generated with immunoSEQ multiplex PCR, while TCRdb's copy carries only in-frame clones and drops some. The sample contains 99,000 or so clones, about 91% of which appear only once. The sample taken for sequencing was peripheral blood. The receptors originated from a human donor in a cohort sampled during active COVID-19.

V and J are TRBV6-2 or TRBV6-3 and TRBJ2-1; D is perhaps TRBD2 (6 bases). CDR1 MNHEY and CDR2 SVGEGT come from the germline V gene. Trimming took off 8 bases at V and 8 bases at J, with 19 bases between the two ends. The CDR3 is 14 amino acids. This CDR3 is CASGSIRTGDEQFF. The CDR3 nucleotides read TGTGCCAGCGGTTCTATACGGACGGGGGATGAGCAGTTCTTC.

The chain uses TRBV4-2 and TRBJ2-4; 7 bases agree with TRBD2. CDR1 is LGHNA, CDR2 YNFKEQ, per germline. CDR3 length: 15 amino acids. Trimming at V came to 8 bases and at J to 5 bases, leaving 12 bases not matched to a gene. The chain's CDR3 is CASSQTGRVENIQYF. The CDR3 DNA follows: TGTGCCAGCTCCCAGACTGGGAGGGTCGAAAACATTCAGTACTTC.

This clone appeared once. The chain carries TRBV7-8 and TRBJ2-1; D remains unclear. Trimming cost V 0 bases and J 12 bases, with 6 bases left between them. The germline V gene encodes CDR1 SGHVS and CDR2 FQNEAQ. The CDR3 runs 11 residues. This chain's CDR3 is CASSLAELQFF. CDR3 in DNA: TGTGCCAGCAGCTTAGCCGAGCTGCAGTTCTTC.

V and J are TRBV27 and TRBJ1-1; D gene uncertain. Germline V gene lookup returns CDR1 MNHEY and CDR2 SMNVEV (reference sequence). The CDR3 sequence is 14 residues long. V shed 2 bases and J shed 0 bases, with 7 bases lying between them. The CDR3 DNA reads TGTGCCAGCAGTTTAGTAGCAGTGAACACTGAAGCTTTCTTT. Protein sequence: CASSLVAVNTEAFF.

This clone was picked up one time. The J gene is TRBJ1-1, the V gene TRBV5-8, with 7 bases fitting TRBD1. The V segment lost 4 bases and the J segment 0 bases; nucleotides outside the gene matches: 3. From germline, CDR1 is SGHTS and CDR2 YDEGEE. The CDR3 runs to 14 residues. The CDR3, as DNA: TGTGCCAGCAGCGGGGACAGACTGAACACTGAAGCTTTCTTT. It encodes CASSGDRLNTEAFF.

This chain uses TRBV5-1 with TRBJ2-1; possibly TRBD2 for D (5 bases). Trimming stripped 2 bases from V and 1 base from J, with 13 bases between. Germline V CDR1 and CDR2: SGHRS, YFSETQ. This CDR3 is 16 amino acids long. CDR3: CASSFYGADSYNEQFF. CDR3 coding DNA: TGCGCCAGCAGCTTTTACGGAGCGGATTCCTACAATGAGCAGTTCTTC.

The CDR3: CASIMGQGNYGYTF. The CDR3 region has the DNA TGTGCCAGCATCATGGGACAGGGGAACTATGGCTACACCTTC. The J gene is TRBJ1-2, the V gene TRBV2; 10 bases are a match to TRBD1. The CDR3 totals 14 residues. Trimming took 7 bases from V and 2 from J; bases not matched to a gene: 4. Germline CDR1 SNHLY, CDR2 FYNNEI.

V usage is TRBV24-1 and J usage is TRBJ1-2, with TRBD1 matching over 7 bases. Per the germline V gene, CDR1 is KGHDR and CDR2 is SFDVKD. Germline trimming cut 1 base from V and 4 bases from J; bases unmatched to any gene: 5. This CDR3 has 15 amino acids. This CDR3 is CATSDFDRARYGYTF. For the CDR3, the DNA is TGTGCCACCAGTGATTTCGACAGGGCGCGCTATGGCTACACCTTC.

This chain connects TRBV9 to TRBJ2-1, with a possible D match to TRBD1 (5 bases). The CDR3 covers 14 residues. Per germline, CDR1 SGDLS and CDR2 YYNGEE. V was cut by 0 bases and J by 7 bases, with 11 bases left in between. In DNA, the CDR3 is TGTGCCAGCAGCGTAGAAGGGGCCGTAAATGAGCAGTTCTTC. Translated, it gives CASSVEGAVNEQFF.

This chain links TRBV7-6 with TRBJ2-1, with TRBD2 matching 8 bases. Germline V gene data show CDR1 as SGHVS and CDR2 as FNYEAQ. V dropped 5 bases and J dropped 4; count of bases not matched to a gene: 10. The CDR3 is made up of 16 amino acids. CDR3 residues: CASSPEGLGNYNEQFF. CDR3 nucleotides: TGTGCCAGCAGCCCCGAGGGACTAGGGAATTACAATGAGCAGTTCTTC.

The CDR3 DNA follows: TGTGCCAGCAGCCAAGACATATCGGGGTGGAACGAGCAGTACTTC. It yields the protein CASSQDISGWNEQYF. The chain carries TRBV3-1 (or the pseudogene TRBV3-2) and TRBJ2-7, with a weak D call TRBD2 (5 bases). The V and J ends lost 0 bases and 5 bases respectively, with 14 bases between them. Germline V gives CDR1 LGHDT, CDR2 YNNKEL (reference sequence). The CDR3 consists of 15 residues.

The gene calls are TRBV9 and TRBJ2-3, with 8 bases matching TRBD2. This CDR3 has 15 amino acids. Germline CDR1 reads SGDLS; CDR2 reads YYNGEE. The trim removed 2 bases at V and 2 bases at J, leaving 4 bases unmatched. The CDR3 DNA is TGTGCCAGCAGCGTTCAAGCGGGGGTCACAGATACGCAGTATTTT. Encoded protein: CASSVQAGVTDTQYF. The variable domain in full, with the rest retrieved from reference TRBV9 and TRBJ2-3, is DSGVTQTPKHLITATGQRVTLRCSPRSGDLSVYWYQQSLDQGLQFLIQYYNGEERAKGNILERFSAQQFPDLHSELNLSSLELGDSALYFCASSVQAGVTDTQYFGPGTRLTVL.

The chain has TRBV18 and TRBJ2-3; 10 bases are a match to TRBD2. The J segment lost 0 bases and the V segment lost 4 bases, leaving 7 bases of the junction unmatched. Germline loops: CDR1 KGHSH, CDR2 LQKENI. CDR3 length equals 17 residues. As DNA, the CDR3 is TGTGCCAGCTCACGGGGCTTACTAGCGGGGAGCACAGATACGCAGTATTTT. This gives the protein CASSRGLLAGSTDTQYF.

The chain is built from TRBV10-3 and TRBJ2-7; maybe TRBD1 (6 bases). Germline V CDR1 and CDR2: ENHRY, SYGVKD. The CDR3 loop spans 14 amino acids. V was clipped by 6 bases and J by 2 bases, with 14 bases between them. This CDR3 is CAIRSDRGAYEQYF. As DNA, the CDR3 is TGTGCCATCAGATCGGACAGAGGGGCCTACGAGCAGTACTTC.